These 11 T cell receptor beta chains were sequenced from one sample in a study of cytomegalovirus exposure and HLA in healthy donors. This PCR relied on a set of 60 Vbeta primers and 13 Jbeta primers. The method was immunoSEQ multiplex PCR; TCRdb's version includes in-frame clones alone and lacks a portion of them. This table has 200,000 to 250,000 clones, around four fifths appearing once. Sample: PBMCs. Receptors originate from a woman aged 45-59 years in good health and CMV-seropositive.

The CDR3 DNA is TGTGCCAGCAGCCAAGAACTCAGGGGTAGATATCAGCCCCAGCATTTT. It is translated as CASSQELRGRYQPQHF. This chain connects TRBV4-2 to TRBJ1-5, with D perhaps TRBD1 (6 bases). The CDR3 has 16 amino acids. V was trimmed by 0 bases and J by 5 bases, leaving 14 bases between them. From germline, CDR1 is LGHNA and CDR2 YNFKEQ.

V gene TRBV4-2 combines with J gene TRBJ2-3, with 7 bases lining up with TRBD1. The germline V gene has CDR1 LGHNA and CDR2 YNFKEQ. This CDR3 is built from 16 residues. J lost 6 bases, V lost 4 bases, and 13 bases had no gene match. The CDR3 protein is CASSPYDRDELDTQYF. For the CDR3, the DNA is TGTGCCAGCAGCCCTTACGACAGGGATGAGTTGGATACGCAGTATTTT.

The chain carries TRBV18 and TRBJ2-3; 7 bases match TRBD1. This CDR3 contains 17 residues. Germline assignment: CDR1 KGHSH and CDR2 LQKENI. The V and J ends lost 2 bases and 2 bases, in that order; junction bases with no gene match: 10. CDR3 protein: CASSPIVGTEFTDTQYF. The DNA for the CDR3 is TGTGCCAGCTCACCAATTGTTGGGACAGAATTCACAGATACGCAGTATTTT.

V usage is TRBV29-1 and J usage is TRBJ1-2; unclear D gene. This CDR3 region has 11 residues. The V and J ends lost 4 bases and 4 bases respectively, with 7 bases between them. Germline V gene sequence: CDR1 SQVTM, CDR2 ANQGSEA. The CDR3 loop reads CSVVEAYGYTF. CDR3 DNA: TGCAGCGTTGTTGAAGCCTATGGCTACACCTTC. Based on the CDR3 plus reference TRBV29-1 and TRBJ1-2, the full variable domain is SAVISQKPSRDICQRGTSLTIQCQVDSQVTMMFWYRQQPGQSLTLIATANQGSEATYESGFVIDKFPISRPNLTFSTLTVSNMSPEDSSIYLCSVVEAYGYTFGSGTRLTVV.

Of note for this clone: Other DNA sequences within the sample encode an identical CDR3. The chain has TRBV18 and TRBJ1-5; the D gene is possibly TRBD1 (5 bases). This CDR3 comprises 14 residues. Germline assignment: CDR1 KGHSH and CDR2 LQKENI. Trimming pared 6 bases from V and 1 base from J, leaving 10 bases between. The CDR3 DNA sequence: TGTGCCAGCTCCCCAGGGCAGAGCAATCAGCCCCAGCATTTT. Its protein is CASSPGQSNQPQHF.

The chain is built from TRBV7-9 and TRBJ2-3; D is undetermined. Trimming cost V 5 bases and J 6 bases, with 15 bases left between them. The CDR3 consists of 14 residues. Germline loops: CDR1 SEHNR, CDR2 FQNEAQ (reference sequence). The CDR3 sequence: CASSPLTFPDTQYF. The CDR3 DNA follows: TGTGCCAGCAGCCCCCTAACCTTCCCCGATACGCAGTATTTT.

The chain couples TRBV6-5 to TRBJ1-2; no reliable D call. The CDR3 is 12 amino acids. The V end was cut by 6 bases, the J end by 1 base, with 6 bases between. CDR1 MNHEY and CDR2 SVGAGI come from the germline V gene. The CDR3 coding sequence is TGTGCCAGCAGAAGAGATAACTATGGCTACACCTTC. This codes for CASRRDNYGYTF.

The V call is TRBV5-8, the J call TRBJ2-2; 7 bases line up with TRBD1. The germline V gene has CDR1 SGHTS and CDR2 YDEGEE. This CDR3 contains 15 residues. V shed 9 bases and J 1 base; nucleotides not matched to a gene: 9. The CDR3 nucleotides are TGTGCCATCCGATACCGGGACAGGAACACCGGGGAGCTGTTTTTT. As protein: CAIRYRDRNTGELFF.

The CDR3 loop is CASSDRQGLGEAFF. In DNA form, the CDR3 reads TGTGCCAGCAGTGATCGACAGGGGCTGGGTGAAGCTTTCTTT. This sequence joins TRBV27 and TRBJ1-1; the match to TRBD1 covers 8 bases. The CDR3 is made up of 14 amino acids. The germline V gene has CDR1 MNHEY and CDR2 SMNVEV (reference sequence). Trimming took 5 bases from V and 7 from J; bases not matched to a gene: 9.

The CDR3 nucleotides read TGCGCCAGCACCCTGGGAGGGGTTACCTACGAGCAGTACTTC. It translates to CASTLGGVTYEQYF. The rearrangement links TRBV5-1 to TRBJ2-7; 7 bases are a match to TRBD2. Germline V gene data show CDR1 as SGHRS and CDR2 as YFSETQ. CDR3 length: 14 residues. The V segment lost 6 bases and the J segment 2 bases; nucleotides outside the gene matches: 8.

CDR3 region: CASSRQNQKGEAFF. CDR3 bases: TGTGCCAGCAGCAGACAGAACCAGAAGGGTGAAGCTTTCTTT. The J gene is TRBJ1-1, the V gene TRBV5-6; D is perhaps TRBD1 (5 bases). Germline V gene data show CDR1 as SGHDT and CDR2 as YYEEEE. V lost 4 bases, J lost 7 bases, and 17 bases lay in between. CDR3 size: 14 residues.